This T cell receptor beta chain came from a study of CDR3 diversity in severe acne. CDR3 length: 15 amino acids. Per germline, CDR1 KGHDR and CDR2 SFDVKD. Trimming took off 4 bases at V and 5 bases at J, with 16 bases between the two ends. TCRdb reprocessed the PCR reads with MiXCR, giving one entry per CDR3 protein. The sample carries around 100,000 distinct CDR3 sequences, approximately 47% recorded once. The sequencing sample was made of blood. The chain links TRBV24-1 to TRBJ2-5, with D possibly TRBD2 on 6 matching bases. This TCR derives from a male donor with acne. Written as DNA, the CDR3 is TGTGCCACCAGTGACCCACATTCGGCGGGGGAGACCCAGTACTTC. Encoded protein: CATSDPHSAGETQYF.